Listed here is a single T cell receptor (beta chain). Its antigen is still unknown. Individual cDNA molecules carried attached unique molecular identifiers. TCRdb re-called the 5' RACE reads with MiXCR, one entry per CDR3 protein. The sample has tens of thousands of distinct CDR3 sequences, 15% to 20% seen once. The sample originates from a study of early T cells in non-severe SARS-CoV-2 infection. Overall study: Sequencing used unsorted whole-blood bulk RNA, so chains lack pairing.

Study findings and constraints: The study's VDJdb matching favored anti-spike CD8 responses and missed private and CD4 specificities.

The CDR3 is made up of 12 amino acids. The V end lost 6 bases, the J end lost 5 bases, and 10 bases lay between the germline ends. The germline V gene has CDR1 MNHEY and CDR2 SVGAGI. Material: whole blood, obtained at baseline. The chain is built from TRBV6-5 and TRBJ2-5; D assignment may be TRBD1 or TRBD2 (5 bases each). This sequence was found in an adult who was a healthcare worker with PCR-confirmed SARS-CoV-2 infection or an uninfected control (not recorded which). CDR3 sequence reads: CASSRGGETQYF. CDR3 sequence (DNA): TGTGCCAGCAGCCGGGGCGGGGAGACCCAGTACTTC.